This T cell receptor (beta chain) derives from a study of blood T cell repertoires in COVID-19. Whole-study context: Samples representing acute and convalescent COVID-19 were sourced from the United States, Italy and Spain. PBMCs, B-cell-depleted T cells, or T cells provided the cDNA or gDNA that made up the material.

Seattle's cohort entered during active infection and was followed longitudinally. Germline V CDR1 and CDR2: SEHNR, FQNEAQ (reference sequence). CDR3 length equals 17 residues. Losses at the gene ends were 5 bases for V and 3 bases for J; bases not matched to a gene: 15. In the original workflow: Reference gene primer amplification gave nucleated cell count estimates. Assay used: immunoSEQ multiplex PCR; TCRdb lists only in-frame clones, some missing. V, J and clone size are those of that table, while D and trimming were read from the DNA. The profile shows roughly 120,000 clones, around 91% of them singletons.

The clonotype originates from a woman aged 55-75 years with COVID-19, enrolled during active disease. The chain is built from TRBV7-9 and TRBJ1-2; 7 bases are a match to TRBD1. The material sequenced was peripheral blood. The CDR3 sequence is CASSPGTVGQKYYGYTF. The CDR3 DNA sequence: TGTGCCAGCAGCCCTGGGACAGTCGGCCAGAAGTACTATGGCTACACCTTC.